These T cell receptor beta chains were read from a single sample in a study of cytomegalovirus exposure and HLA in healthy donors. Assay used: immunoSEQ multiplex PCR; TCRdb lists only in-frame clones, some missing. The sample has 150,000 to 200,000 clones; around 72% are singletons. Source material: PBMCs. These receptors all stem from a middle-aged woman in good health and CMV-seropositive. CDR3s include the opening cysteine and the closing phenylalanine or tryptophan. The D gene is left open where the match is weak. Part of the rows lack a size; the others show once, few, many or a class for expanded clones.

>.|.|TRBJ1-2|TRBV6-4|14
CASSGEDRNYGYTF
TGTGCCAGCAGTGGTGAGGACAGAAACTATGGCTACACCTTC
>TRBD1|few|TRBJ2-3|TRBV2|14
CASQQGGATDTQYF
TGTGCCAGCCAACAGGGGGGTGCCACAGATACGCAGTATTTT
>.|.|TRBJ1-6|TRBV7-9|14
CASSLTGDNSPLHF
TGTGCCAGCAGCTTAACCGGGGATAATTCACCCCTCCACTTT
>.|.|TRBJ2-5|TRBV6-1|15
CASSVQGGLQETQYF
TGTGCCAGCAGTGTCCAGGGGGGCCTTCAAGAGACCCAGTACTTC
>.|.|TRBJ2-1|TRBV30|14
CAWKRWGASNEQFF
TGTGCCTGGAAGCGCTGGGGCGCTAGCAATGAGCAGTTCTTC
>TRBD1|.|TRBJ1-1|TRBV9|15
CASSSRTGGNTEAFF
TGTGCCAGCAGCAGCCGGACAGGGGGCAACACTGAAGCTTTCTTT
>.|.|TRBJ1-2|TRBV6-1|13
CASSEVLAYGYTF
TGTGCCAGCAGTGAGGTGCTAGCCTATGGCTACACCTTC
>TRBD2|.|TRBJ2-1|TRBV7-9|14
CSSSPGTSYNEQFF
TGTTCCAGCAGCCCCGGGACTAGCTACAATGAGCAGTTCTTC
>TRBD2|.|TRBJ2-2|TRBV4-2|18
CASSQDPSGGVQAGELFF
TGTGCCAGCAGCCAAGACCCTAGCGGGGGTGTTCAAGCCGGGGAGCTGTTTTTT
>.|.|TRBJ2-7|TRBV2|15
CASRTAGTGPHEQYF
TGTGCCAGCAGAACGGCCGGGACTGGGCCCCACGAGCAGTACTTC
>TRBD2|few|TRBJ2-5|TRBV7-9|16
CASSPNVLAGRETQYF
TGTGCCAGCAGCCCGAACGTCCTAGCGGGCAGGGAGACCCAGTACTTC
>.|.|TRBJ1-2|TRBV19|15
CASSTPLTDRDGYTF
TGTGCCAGTAGTACCCCACTTACGGACAGAGATGGCTACACCTTC
>.|.|TRBJ1-1|TRBV15|13
CATSRAQDTEASF
TGTGCCACCAGCAGAGCGCAAGACACTGAAGCTTCCTTT
>.|.|TRBJ2-2|TRBV13|17
CASSPPPGSPPAGELFF
TGTGCCAGCAGCCCCCCTCCGGGATCCCCGCCGGCCGGGGAGCTGTTTTTT
>.|.|TRBJ2-3|TRBV9|17
CASSPRVQNPSTDTQYF
TGTGCCAGCAGTCCCCGGGTCCAGAACCCAAGCACAGATACGCAGTATTTT
>.|.|TRBJ1-1|TRBV11-1|14
CASSLYFVNTEAFF
TGTGCCAGCAGCTTATACTTTGTGAACACTGAAGCTTTCTTT
>.|.|TRBJ1-5|TRBV4-3|16
CASSQEREILNQPQHF
TGCGCCAGCAGCCAAGAGAGGGAGATATTGAATCAGCCCCAGCATTTT
>.|.|TRBJ2-3|TRBV27|11
CASSHTDTQYF
TGTGCCAGCAGTCATACAGATACGCAGTATTTT
>TRBD1|.|TRBJ2-7|TRBV28|14
CASSLGDSPYEQYF
TGTGCCAGCAGTTTGGGGGACAGCCCCTACGAGCAGTACTTC
>.|.|TRBJ1-1|TRBV6-6|13
CASSSGRHTEAFF
TGTGCCAGCAGTTCAGGGCGGCACACTGAAGCTTTCTTT
>TRBD2|.|TRBJ2-7|TRBV6-5|15
CASSPLAGGNYEQYF
TGTGCCAGCAGCCCCCTAGCGGGGGGGAATTACGAGCAGTACTTC
>.|.|TRBJ1-6|TRBV2|12
CASSVEDSPLHF
TGTGCCAGCAGTGTAGAGGATTCACCCCTCCACTTT
>.|.|TRBJ1-2|TRBV5-4|14
CASSPGGGLYGYTF
TGCGCCAGCAGCCCTGGGGGAGGACTATATGGCTACACCTTC
>.|.|TRBJ2-2|TRBV19|15
CASGPLVTNTGELFF
TGTGCCAGTGGTCCATTAGTGACGAACACCGGGGAGCTGTTTTTT
>TRBD2|.|TRBJ2-2|TRBV10-2|15
CASMRGLAGVGELFF
TGCGCCAGCATGAGGGGACTAGCGGGGGTCGGGGAGCTGTTTTTT
>.|.|TRBJ1-2|TRBV6-5|14
CASSQSTGIYGYTF
TGTGCCAGCAGCCAAAGCACAGGGATCTATGGCTACACCTTC
>.|.|TRBJ2-1|TRBV30|13
CAWTEGSYNEQFF
TGTGCCTGGACTGAGGGATCCTACAATGAGCAGTTCTTC
>.|once|TRBJ1-5|TRBV5-1|15
CASSLTGFSNQPQHF
TGCGCCAGCAGCTTGACAGGGTTTAGCAATCAGCCCCAGCATTTT
>TRBD2|.|TRBJ2-3|TRBV7-2|15
CASSRGGSHTDTQYF
TGTGCCAGCAGCCGCGGGGGGTCCCACACAGATACGCAGTATTTT
>.|.|TRBJ1-3|TRBV6-1|15
CASSEQTGPGNTIYF
TGTGCCAGCAGTGAACAAACAGGGCCTGGAAACACCATATATTTT
>.|once|TRBJ1-2|TRBV4-3|14
CASSQDRTAYGYTF
TGCGCCAGCAGCCAAGATCGAACAGCCTATGGCTACACCTTC
>TRBD1|.|TRBJ2-7|TRBV28|15
CASTPVGTGVYEQYF
TGTGCCAGCACTCCCGTCGGGACAGGGGTTTACGAGCAGTACTTC
>.|.|TRBJ1-1|TRBV5-1|11
CASSTGSEAFF
TGCGCCAGCAGCACGGGGTCTGAAGCTTTCTTT
>TRBD1|.|TRBJ1-1|TRBV30|14
CAWSAGTVNTEAFF
TGTGCCTGGAGCGCGGGGACAGTCAACACTGAAGCTTTCTTT
>TRBD1|.|TRBJ2-1|TRBV7-2|13
CASSTSGGFEQFF
TGTGCCAGCAGCACATCAGGGGGCTTTGAGCAGTTCTTC
>TRBD1|.|TRBJ1-3|TRBV5-1|15
CASTVDRASGNTIYF
TGCGCCAGCACCGTGGACAGGGCCTCAGGAAACACCATATATTTT
>.|.|TRBJ2-2|TRBV7-2|16
CASSLGGGANTGELFF
TGTGCCAGCAGCTTAGGCGGGGGCGCGAACACCGGGGAGCTGTTTTTT
>TRBD1|few|TRBJ1-1|TRBV5-5|14
CASSFRGLNTEAFF
TGTGCCAGCAGCTTCAGGGGGTTGAACACTGAAGCTTTCTTT
>.|.|TRBJ2-2|TRBV27|15
CASSSTWGRNGELFF
TGTGCCAGCAGTTCGACCTGGGGGCGAAACGGGGAGCTGTTTTTT
>.|.|TRBJ1-2|TRBV30|13
CAWSVKGAGGYTF
TGTGCCTGGAGTGTAAAGGGAGCGGGGGGCTACACCTTC
>TRBD1|.|TRBJ1-2|TRBV27|17
CASSLSQTGGLMYGYTF
TGTGCCAGCAGTTTGTCGCAGACAGGGGGCCTGATGTATGGCTACACCTTC
>TRBD1|once|TRBJ1-5|TRBV30|16
CAWSVLGTGGGQPQHF
TGTGCCTGGAGTGTACTCGGGACAGGGGGAGGGCAGCCCCAGCATTTT
>TRBD1|.|TRBJ1-1|TRBV7-2|17
CASSSRGQPRGNTEAFF
TGTGCCAGCAGCTCCAGGGGACAGCCCAGAGGGAACACTGAAGCTTTCTTT
>.|.|TRBJ1-6|TRBV6-5|13
CASSTRENSPLHF
TGTGCCAGCAGCACCAGGGAAAATTCACCCCTCCACTTT
>TRBD1|.|TRBJ1-5|TRBV5-1|17
CASSLSGRGRVGQPQHF
TGCGCCAGCAGCTTGTCGGGCAGGGGGCGTGTAGGTCAGCCCCAGCATTTT
>.|few|TRBJ1-2|TRBV20-1|11
CSARAGTRGTF
TGCAGTGCTAGAGCCGGGACTCGCGGCACCTTC
>.|.|TRBJ1-2|TRBV6-5|15
CASSHQGSPNYGYTF
TGTGCCAGCAGTCATCAGGGTTCCCCTAACTATGGCTACACCTTC
>TRBD1|few|TRBJ2-1|TRBV7-7|15
CASSLAGTGVDEQFF
TGTGCTAGCAGCTTAGCCGGGACAGGGGTCGATGAGCAGTTCTTC
>.|.|TRBJ2-3|TRBV6-6|16
CASSSMTARGADTQYF
TGTGCCAGCAGCTCGATGACAGCGCGGGGTGCAGATACGCAGTATTTT
>TRBD1|.|TRBJ1-2|TRBV30|14
CAWSAGGATYGYTF
TGTGCCTGGAGTGCAGGGGGCGCCACCTATGGCTACACCTTC
>TRBD1|once|TRBJ1-3|TRBV2|15
CASSGKQGDRNTIYF
TGTGCCAGCAGTGGTAAACAGGGGGATCGAAACACCATATATTTT
>TRBD2|.|TRBJ2-4|TRBV6-7|16
CASSYSSGGFKNIQYF
TGTGCCAGCAGTTACTCAAGCGGGGGGTTCAAAAACATTCAGTACTTC
>.|.|TRBJ2-3|TRBV15|15
CATSRVGGGTDTQYF
TGTGCCACCAGCAGAGTAGGCGGGGGCACAGATACGCAGTATTTT